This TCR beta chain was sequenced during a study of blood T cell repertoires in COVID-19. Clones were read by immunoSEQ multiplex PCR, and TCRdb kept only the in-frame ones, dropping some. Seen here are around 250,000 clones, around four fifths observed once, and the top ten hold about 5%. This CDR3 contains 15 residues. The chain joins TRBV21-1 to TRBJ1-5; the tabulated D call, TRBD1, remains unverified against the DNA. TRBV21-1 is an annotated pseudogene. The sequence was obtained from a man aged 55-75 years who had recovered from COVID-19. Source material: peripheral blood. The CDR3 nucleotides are TGTGCCAGCACCCAAAGGCCGGCAGGGGATCAGCCCCAGCATTTT. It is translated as CASTQRPAGDQPQHF.